The following is a TCR beta chain sequence with its context. Its antigen remains unknown. The data belong to a study of cytomegalovirus exposure and HLA in healthy donors. For the study at large: Among 150 million to 200 million T cells, an earlier analysis found 90 million to 130 million unique TCR beta sequences. Study outcomes and limitations: Later analysis showed most CMV-associated TCR beta chains appearing HLA-restricted. Several of the most significant clusters appeared, in a later analysis, to be linked to common viral pathogens.

Both 60 Vbeta primers and 13 Jbeta primers went into the PCR. TCRdb keeps only in-frame clones here, not all; method: immunoSEQ multiplex PCR. Of over 150,000 clones in the sample, about two thirds were seen once. CDR3 length: 15 amino acids. The germline V and J ends were trimmed by 4 bases and 0 bases, with 9 bases remaining between them. Looked up from germline, CDR1 is LGHNA and CDR2 is YNFKEQ. The material sequenced was PBMCs. The receptor comes from a woman in her 30s in good health and CMV-seronegative. The gene calls are TRBV4-2 and TRBJ1-4, with D possibly TRBD1 on 5 matching bases. This CDR3 reads CASSPGGATNEKLFF. Written as DNA, the CDR3 is TGTGCCAGCAGCCCCGGGGGTGCAACTAATGAAAAACTGTTTTTT.